This T cell receptor (beta chain) appears in the sequencing data of a study of identical twins. Notes on this clonotype: Its antigen is not identified.

TCRdb analysed the 5' RACE reads with MiXCR anew, one entry per CDR3 protein. This table holds about 330,000 distinct CDR3 sequences, around an eighth found once. Study findings and constraints: Within monozygotic twins, out-of-frame TCR alpha sharing was underestimated by the models. Memory repertoires showed no such pattern, whereas abundant cord blood beta clonotypes carried fewer insertions.

The sample was also linked to a second study, of yellow fever vaccine responses in identical twins.

Specimen: CD8+ T cells sorted from blood. This sequence was found in a woman between 18 and 29 years old in good health.

CDR3 DNA: TGTGCCAGCAGTTTATCCGGACAGTCTGGAGAGCAGTACTTC. Its protein product is CASSLSGQSGEQYF. V gene TRBV12-3 or TRBV12-4 combines with J gene TRBJ2-7, with a tentative D call TRBD1 (6 bases). Trimming stripped 2 bases from V and 7 bases from J, with 15 bases between. This CDR3 region has 14 residues.